Listed below are T cell receptor beta chains from one sample, sequenced in a study of graft-versus-host responses after intestinal transplantation. Clones were sequenced by immunoSEQ multiplex PCR, and TCRdb holds only the in-frame ones, with some missing. The top ten hold about 0.53% of the sample, which has about 70,000 clones, roughly 94% seen once. Antigens of these TCRs are unknown. The starting material was unstimulated CD8+ T cells sorted from spleen or lymph node cells, obtained before intestinal transplant. The receptors stem from a human donor who received an intestinal transplant. CDR3s include the opening cysteine and the closing phenylalanine or tryptophan. Each record gives: CDR3 protein, CDR3 DNA, J gene, clone size, D gene, V gene. D genes are given only for firm matches. A row's size may be missing; if present it is once, few, many or a size class.

CDR3aa: CASSLIGDRDDEQYF; CDR3nt: TGTGCCAGCAGCTTAATTGGTGACAGGGATGACGAGCAGTACTTC; j_gene: TRBJ2-7; abundance: .; d_gene: TRBD1; v_gene: TRBV7-9
CDR3aa: CASSHIGTSGTTDTQYF; CDR3nt: TGCGCCAGCAGCCACATAGGGACTAGCGGAACCACAGATACGCAGTATTTT; j_gene: TRBJ2-3; abundance: .; d_gene: TRBD2; v_gene: TRBV4-1
CDR3aa: CASSWNSDEQFF; CDR3nt: TGTGCCAGCAGCTGGAATAGCGATGAGCAGTTCTTC; j_gene: TRBJ2-1; abundance: .; d_gene: .; v_gene: TRBV11-2
CDR3aa: CASSIGGANVLTF; CDR3nt: TGTGCCAGCAGCATAGGAGGGGCCAACGTCCTGACTTTC; j_gene: TRBJ2-6; abundance: .; d_gene: .; v_gene: TRBV7-6
CDR3aa: CASSLWTDLSTEQYF; CDR3nt: TGTGCCAGCAGTTTATGGACAGATTTATCCACCGAGCAGTACTTC; j_gene: TRBJ2-7; abundance: .; d_gene: .; v_gene: TRBV28
CDR3aa: CASSGWTASYEQYF; CDR3nt: TGTGCCAGCAGTGGGTGGACAGCCTCCTACGAGCAGTACTTC; j_gene: TRBJ2-7; abundance: .; d_gene: .; v_gene: TRBV28
CDR3aa: CASSLGAGTRPHEQFF; CDR3nt: TGTGCCAGCAGCTTAGGGGCCGGGACTAGACCCCATGAGCAGTTCTTC; j_gene: TRBJ2-1; abundance: .; d_gene: TRBD2; v_gene: TRBV11-3
CDR3aa: CSVEGLGTPSSYNEQFF; CDR3nt: TGCAGCGTTGAAGGGTTGGGGACTCCGAGCTCCTACAATGAGCAGTTCTTC; j_gene: TRBJ2-1; abundance: .; d_gene: .; v_gene: TRBV29-1
CDR3aa: CASSIGPGLRTYEQYF; CDR3nt: TGTGCCAGTAGTATAGGGCCGGGGCTACGCACCTACGAGCAGTACTTC; j_gene: TRBJ2-7; abundance: .; d_gene: .; v_gene: TRBV19
CDR3aa: CASSLFGIRRSAGYTF; CDR3nt: TGCGCCAGCAGCTTGTTCGGCATACGTAGGTCAGCTGGCTACACCTTC; j_gene: TRBJ1-2; abundance: once; d_gene: .; v_gene: TRBV5-1
CDR3aa: CSVASSSYEQYF; CDR3nt: TGCAGCGTTGCTAGTTCTAGTTACGAGCAGTACTTC; j_gene: TRBJ2-7; abundance: .; d_gene: .; v_gene: TRBV29-1
CDR3aa: CASSRGAEQFF; CDR3nt: TGTGCCAGCAGCCGGGGAGCTGAGCAGTTCTTC; j_gene: TRBJ2-1; abundance: once; d_gene: .; v_gene: TRBV6-1
CDR3aa: CASSQGRDPTYEQYF; CDR3nt: TGTGCCAGCAGCCAAGGCCGGGACCCGACCTACGAGCAGTACTTC; j_gene: TRBJ2-7; abundance: .; d_gene: .; v_gene: TRBV14
CDR3aa: CASSRQTGGRTDTQYF; CDR3nt: TGCGCCAGCAGCAGGCAAACAGGGGGCCGTACGGATACGCAGTATTTT; j_gene: TRBJ2-3; abundance: .; d_gene: TRBD1; v_gene: TRBV5-1
CDR3aa: CASSNADSSGNTIYF; CDR3nt: TGCGCCAGCAGTAACGCGGATAGCTCTGGAAACACCATATATTTT; j_gene: TRBJ1-3; abundance: .; d_gene: .; v_gene: TRBV4-1
CDR3aa: CASNRPGLAGGGPYNEQFF; CDR3nt: TGCGCCAGTAACAGACCGGGACTAGCGGGAGGGGGCCCCTACAATGAGCAGTTCTTC; j_gene: TRBJ2-1; abundance: .; d_gene: TRBD2; v_gene: TRBV5-1
CDR3aa: CASSPGQVYNEQFF; CDR3nt: TGTGCCAGCAGCCCGGGACAGGTGTATAATGAGCAGTTCTTC; j_gene: TRBJ2-1; abundance: .; d_gene: TRBD1; v_gene: TRBV5-6
CDR3aa: CASSQENYGYTF; CDR3nt: TGTGCCAGCAGCCAAGAAAACTATGGCTACACCTTC; j_gene: TRBJ1-2; abundance: .; d_gene: .; v_gene: TRBV14
CDR3aa: CASSHAGQGALMGYTF; CDR3nt: TGCGCCAGCAGCCACGCCGGTCAGGGGGCGCTTATGGGCTACACCTTC; j_gene: TRBJ1-2; abundance: .; d_gene: TRBD1; v_gene: TRBV4-1
CDR3aa: CASSFLVREGTEAFF; CDR3nt: TGTGCCAGCAGCTTTTTGGTCAGGGAGGGGACTGAAGCTTTCTTT; j_gene: TRBJ1-1; abundance: .; d_gene: .; v_gene: TRBV5-6
CDR3aa: CARSNKLWERSEELFF; CDR3nt: TGTGCCAGAAGCAACAAACTTTGGGAGCGGAGTGAGGAGCTGTTTTTT; j_gene: TRBJ2-2; abundance: .; d_gene: .; v_gene: TRBV5-3
CDR3aa: CASSLSRQSSEYEQYF; CDR3nt: TGTGCCAGCAGTTTAAGCCGACAGTCCTCTGAATACGAGCAGTACTTC; j_gene: TRBJ2-7; abundance: .; d_gene: .; v_gene: TRBV27
CDR3aa: CASSETSDTQYF; CDR3nt: TGTGCCAGCAGCGAGACCTCGGATACGCAGTATTTT; j_gene: TRBJ2-3; abundance: once; d_gene: .; v_gene: TRBV9
CDR3aa: CASSMASGNHEQYF; CDR3nt: TGTGCCAGTAGTATGGCTAGCGGGAACCACGAGCAGTACTTC; j_gene: TRBJ2-7; abundance: .; d_gene: TRBD2; v_gene: TRBV19
CDR3aa: CASSSIAGGWTEAFF; CDR3nt: TGTGCCAGCAGTTCGATCGCAGGGGGCTGGACTGAAGCTTTCTTT; j_gene: TRBJ1-1; abundance: .; d_gene: TRBD1; v_gene: TRBV27
CDR3aa: CASSLGGGISYEQYF; CDR3nt: TGTGCCAGCAGCTTAGGTGGAGGGATCTCCTACGAGCAGTACTTC; j_gene: TRBJ2-7; abundance: .; d_gene: .; v_gene: TRBV7-9
CDR3aa: CASSGGTSGRVLQETQYF; CDR3nt: TGTGCCAGCAGTGGAGGGACTAGCGGGAGAGTCCTCCAAGAGACCCAGTACTTC; j_gene: TRBJ2-5; abundance: once; d_gene: TRBD2; v_gene: TRBV2
CDR3aa: CASSLQGGGYTF; CDR3nt: TGTGCCAGCAGCCTACAGGGGGGTGGCTACACCTTC; j_gene: TRBJ1-2; abundance: .; d_gene: TRBD1; v_gene: TRBV25-1
CDR3aa: CASSFQRARYEQFF; CDR3nt: TGTGCCAGCAGCTTCCAAAGGGCTAGATATGAGCAGTTCTTC; j_gene: TRBJ2-1; abundance: once; d_gene: .; v_gene: TRBV28
CDR3aa: CASSVEGVNQPQHF; CDR3nt: TGTGCCAGCAGCGTAGAGGGGGTCAATCAGCCCCAGCATTTT; j_gene: TRBJ1-5; abundance: .; d_gene: .; v_gene: TRBV9
CDR3aa: CASSQDPGTSSYEQYF; CDR3nt: TGCGCCAGCAGCCAAGATCCGGGGACTAGCTCCTACGAGCAGTACTTC; j_gene: TRBJ2-7; abundance: .; d_gene: TRBD2; v_gene: TRBV4-1
CDR3aa: CASSYSLQGQETQYF; CDR3nt: TGTGCCAGCAGTTACTCGTTGCAGGGACAAGAGACCCAGTACTTC; j_gene: TRBJ2-5; abundance: .; d_gene: .; v_gene: TRBV6-6
CDR3aa: CACVPDKNIQYF; CDR3nt: TGTGCCTGCGTACCGGACAAAAACATTCAGTACTTC; j_gene: TRBJ2-4; abundance: .; d_gene: .; v_gene: TRBV6-5
CDR3aa: CASSQTGSNYNEQFF; CDR3nt: TGCGCCAGCAGCCAGACAGGGTCCAACTACAATGAGCAGTTCTTC; j_gene: TRBJ2-1; abundance: .; d_gene: TRBD1; v_gene: TRBV4-1
CDR3aa: CASTMGEVFYGYTF; CDR3nt: TGTGCCAGTACCATGGGGGAGGTATTCTATGGCTACACCTTC; j_gene: TRBJ1-2; abundance: .; d_gene: .; v_gene: TRBV19
CDR3aa: CASSLGFERLAGGWYEQYF; CDR3nt: TGTGCCAGCAGCTTAGGCTTCGAACGGCTAGCGGGAGGTTGGTACGAGCAGTACTTC; j_gene: TRBJ2-7; abundance: .; d_gene: TRBD2; v_gene: TRBV7-2
CDR3aa: CASTGGGNQPQHF; CDR3nt: TGTGCCAGCACGGGGGGTGGCAATCAGCCCCAGCATTTT; j_gene: TRBJ1-5; abundance: .; d_gene: .; v_gene: TRBV28
CDR3aa: CAFRRTGDYEQYF; CDR3nt: TGTGCATTCAGGAGGACAGGGGACTACGAGCAGTACTTC; j_gene: TRBJ2-7; abundance: .; d_gene: TRBD1; v_gene: TRBV10-3
CDR3aa: CASSSETDYNEQFF; CDR3nt: TGTGCCAGCTCATCAGAGACAGATTACAATGAGCAGTTCTTC; j_gene: TRBJ2-1; abundance: .; d_gene: .; v_gene: TRBV18
CDR3aa: CASSFSNQPQHF; CDR3nt: TGTGCCAGCAGTTTTAGCAATCAGCCCCAGCATTTT; j_gene: TRBJ1-5; abundance: .; d_gene: .; v_gene: TRBV27